Sequencing of this TCR beta chain was carried out in a study of cytomegalovirus exposure and HLA in healthy donors. Germline CDR1 and CDR2: LGHNA and YSLEER. The V gene end was trimmed by 4 bases and the J gene end by 2 bases; junction bases not matched to a gene: 10. This CDR3 region has 17 residues. The PCR was carried out with 60 Vbeta primers and 13 Jbeta primers. Data came from immunoSEQ multiplex PCR; TCRdb stores just in-frame clones and leaves some out. The table includes about 68,000 clones, 75% to 85% detected once. As to this clone: Its antigen remains unidentified.

The study's findings and limits: Using a false discovery rate of 0.05, a later analysis showed that 15,000 to 20,000 TCR beta sequences were associated with HLA alleles. TRBV6-2, TRBV6-3 and other indistinguishable V segments were excluded. Only CMV serostatus was available as immune exposure information.

Sequencing was carried out using PBMCs. The source is a human donor in good health. J is TRBJ2-3 and V is TRBV4-3; TRBD2 matches 9 bases. The CDR3 is CASSRGGGGGYTDTQYF. The CDR3 coding sequence is TGCGCCAGCAGCCGCGGGGGCGGGGGGGGATACACAGATACGCAGTATTTT.